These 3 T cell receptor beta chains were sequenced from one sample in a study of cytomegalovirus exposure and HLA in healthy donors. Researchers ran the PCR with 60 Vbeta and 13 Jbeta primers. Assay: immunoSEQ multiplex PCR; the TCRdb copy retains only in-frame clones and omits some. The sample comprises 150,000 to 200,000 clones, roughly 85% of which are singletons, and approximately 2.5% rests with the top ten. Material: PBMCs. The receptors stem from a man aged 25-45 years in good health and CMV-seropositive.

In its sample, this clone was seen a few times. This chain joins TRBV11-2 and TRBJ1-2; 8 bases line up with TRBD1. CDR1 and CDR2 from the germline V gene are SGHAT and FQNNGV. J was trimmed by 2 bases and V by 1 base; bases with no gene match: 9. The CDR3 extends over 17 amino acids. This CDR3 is CASSLGFGTGTNYGYTF. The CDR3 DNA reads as TGTGCCAGCAGCTTAGGGTTCGGGACAGGTACCAACTATGGCTACACCTTC.

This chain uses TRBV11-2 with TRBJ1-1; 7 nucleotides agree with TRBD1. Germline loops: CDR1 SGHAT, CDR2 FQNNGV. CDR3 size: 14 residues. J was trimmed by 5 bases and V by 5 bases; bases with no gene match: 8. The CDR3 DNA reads TGTGCCAGCAGCGGGGGACAGACGGGGACTGAAGCTTTCTTT. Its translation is CASSGGQTGTEAFF.

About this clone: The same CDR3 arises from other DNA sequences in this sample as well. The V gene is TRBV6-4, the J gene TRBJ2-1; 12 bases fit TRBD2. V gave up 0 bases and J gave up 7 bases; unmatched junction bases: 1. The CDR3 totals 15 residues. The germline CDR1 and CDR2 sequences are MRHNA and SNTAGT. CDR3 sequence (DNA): TGTGCCAGCAGTGACTCGACTAGCGGGAGTAATGAGCAGTTCTTC. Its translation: CASSDSTSGSNEQFF.